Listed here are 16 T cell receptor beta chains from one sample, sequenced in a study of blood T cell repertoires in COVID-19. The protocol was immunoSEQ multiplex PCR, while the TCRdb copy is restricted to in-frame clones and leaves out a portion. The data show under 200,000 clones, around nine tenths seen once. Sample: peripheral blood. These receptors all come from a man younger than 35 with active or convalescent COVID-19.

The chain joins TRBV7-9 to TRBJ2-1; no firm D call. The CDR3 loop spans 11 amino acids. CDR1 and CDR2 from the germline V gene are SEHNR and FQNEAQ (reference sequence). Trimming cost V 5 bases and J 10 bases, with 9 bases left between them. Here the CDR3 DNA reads TGTGCCAGCAGCCCCGCCCAGGAGCAGTTCTTC. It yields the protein CASSPAQEQFF.

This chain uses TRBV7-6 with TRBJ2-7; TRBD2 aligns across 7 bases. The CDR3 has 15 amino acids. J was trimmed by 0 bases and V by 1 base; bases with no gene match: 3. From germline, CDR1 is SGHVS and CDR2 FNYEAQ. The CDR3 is CASSLGWGGSYEQYF. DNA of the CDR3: TGTGCCAGCAGCTTAGGTTGGGGGGGCTCCTACGAGCAGTACTTC. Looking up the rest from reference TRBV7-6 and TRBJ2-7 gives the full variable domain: GAGVSQSPRYKVTKRGQDVALRCDPISGHVSLYWYRQALGQGPEFLTYFNYEAQQDKSGLPNDRFSAERPEGSISTLTIQRTEQRDSAMYRCASSLGWGGSYEQYFGPGTRLTVT.

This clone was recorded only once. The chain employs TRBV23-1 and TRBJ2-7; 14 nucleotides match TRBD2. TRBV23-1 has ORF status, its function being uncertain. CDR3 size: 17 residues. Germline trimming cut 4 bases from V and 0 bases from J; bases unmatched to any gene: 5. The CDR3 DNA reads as TGCGCCAGCAGTCCGGGGACTAGCGGGGGTTACTCCTACGAGCAGTACGTC. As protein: CASSPGTSGGYSYEQYV.

CDR3: CASSITGNTGELFF. In nucleotides, the CDR3 is TGCGCCAGCAGCATTACAGGGAACACCGGGGAGCTGTTTTTT. The genes are TRBV5-1 and TRBJ2-2; perhaps TRBD1 as D (5 bases). The CDR3 runs to 14 residues. CDR1 and CDR2 from the germline V gene are SGHRS and YFSETQ. Trimming stripped 4 bases from V and 1 base from J, with 8 bases between.

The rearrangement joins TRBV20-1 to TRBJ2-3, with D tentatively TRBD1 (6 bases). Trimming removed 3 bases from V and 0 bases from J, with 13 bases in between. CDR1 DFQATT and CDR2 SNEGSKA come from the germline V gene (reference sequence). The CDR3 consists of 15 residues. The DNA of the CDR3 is TGCAGTGCTAGTAGGAGGACAGCTAGCACAGATACGCAGTATTTT. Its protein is CSASRRTASTDTQYF.

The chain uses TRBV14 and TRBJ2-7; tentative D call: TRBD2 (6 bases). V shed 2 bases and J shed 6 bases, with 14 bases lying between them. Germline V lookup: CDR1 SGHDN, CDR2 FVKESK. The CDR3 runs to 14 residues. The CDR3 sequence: CASSQLGGGSEQYF. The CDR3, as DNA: TGTGCCAGCAGCCAACTCGGTGGGGGGAGCGAGCAGTACTTC.

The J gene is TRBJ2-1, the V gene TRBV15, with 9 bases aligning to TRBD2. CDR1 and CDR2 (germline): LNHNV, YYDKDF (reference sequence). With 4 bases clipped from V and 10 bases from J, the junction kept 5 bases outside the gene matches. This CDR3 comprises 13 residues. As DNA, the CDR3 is TGTGCCACCAGCACCTGGACTAGCGCCGAGCAGTTCTTC. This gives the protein CATSTWTSAEQFF.

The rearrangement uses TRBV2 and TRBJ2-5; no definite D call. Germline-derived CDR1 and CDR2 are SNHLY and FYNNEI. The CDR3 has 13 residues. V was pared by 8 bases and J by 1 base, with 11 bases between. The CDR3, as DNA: TGTGCCAGCCAATTGAACATCCAAGAGACCCAGTACTTC. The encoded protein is CASQLNIQETQYF.

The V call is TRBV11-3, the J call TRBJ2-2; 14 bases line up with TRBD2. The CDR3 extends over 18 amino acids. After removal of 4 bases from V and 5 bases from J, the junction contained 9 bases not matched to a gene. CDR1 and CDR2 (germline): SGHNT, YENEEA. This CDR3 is CASSSGLAGVRETGELFF. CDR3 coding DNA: TGTGCCAGCAGCTCGGGACTAGCGGGAGTACGAGAAACCGGGGAGCTGTTTTTT.

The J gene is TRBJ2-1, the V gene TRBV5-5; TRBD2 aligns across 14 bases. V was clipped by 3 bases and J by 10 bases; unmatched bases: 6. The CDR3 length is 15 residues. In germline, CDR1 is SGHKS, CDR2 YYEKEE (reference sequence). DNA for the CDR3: TGTGCCAGCAGCTCGGGACTAGCGGGAGTTGGCGAGCAGTTCTTC. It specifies CASSSGLAGVGEQFF.

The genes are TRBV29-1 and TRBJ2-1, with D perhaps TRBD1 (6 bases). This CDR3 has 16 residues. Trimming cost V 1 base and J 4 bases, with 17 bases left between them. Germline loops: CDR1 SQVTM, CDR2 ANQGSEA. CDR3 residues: CSVEGGPILSYNEQFF. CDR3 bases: TGCAGCGTTGAAGGGGGGCCCATCTTGAGTTACAATGAGCAGTTCTTC.

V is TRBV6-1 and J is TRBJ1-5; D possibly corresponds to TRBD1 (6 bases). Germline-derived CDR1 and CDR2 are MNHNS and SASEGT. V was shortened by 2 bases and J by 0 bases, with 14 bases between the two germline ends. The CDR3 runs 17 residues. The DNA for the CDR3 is TGTGCCAGCAGTGAAATGGGGGGGGCGAATAGCAATCAGCCCCAGCATTTT. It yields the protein CASSEMGGANSNQPQHF.

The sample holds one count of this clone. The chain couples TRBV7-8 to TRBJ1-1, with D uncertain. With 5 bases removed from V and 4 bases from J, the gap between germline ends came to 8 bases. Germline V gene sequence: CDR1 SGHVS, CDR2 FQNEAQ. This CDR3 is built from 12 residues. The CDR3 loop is CASSPGPTEAFF. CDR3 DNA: TGTGCCAGCAGCCCAGGTCCCACTGAAGCTTTCTTT.

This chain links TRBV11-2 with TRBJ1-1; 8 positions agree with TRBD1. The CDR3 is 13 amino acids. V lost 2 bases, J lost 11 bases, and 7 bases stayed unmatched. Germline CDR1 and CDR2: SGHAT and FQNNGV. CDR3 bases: TGTGCCAGCAGCTTACCAGGGGGCAGGGTTGCTTTCTTT. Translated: CASSLPGGRVAFF.

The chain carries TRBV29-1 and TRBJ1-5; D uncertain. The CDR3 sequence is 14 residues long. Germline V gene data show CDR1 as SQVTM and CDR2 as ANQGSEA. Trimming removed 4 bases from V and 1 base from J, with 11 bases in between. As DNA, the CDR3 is TGCAGCGTTGCATACCAACAAAGCAATCAGCCCCAGCATTTT. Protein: CSVAYQQSNQPQHF.

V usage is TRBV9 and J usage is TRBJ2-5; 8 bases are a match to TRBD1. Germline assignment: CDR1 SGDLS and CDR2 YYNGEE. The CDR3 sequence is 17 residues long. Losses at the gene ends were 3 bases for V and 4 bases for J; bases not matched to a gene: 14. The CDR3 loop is CASSGRSGGVPGETQYF. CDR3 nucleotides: TGTGCCAGCAGCGGTCGTTCAGGGGGCGTTCCGGGAGAGACCCAGTACTTC.